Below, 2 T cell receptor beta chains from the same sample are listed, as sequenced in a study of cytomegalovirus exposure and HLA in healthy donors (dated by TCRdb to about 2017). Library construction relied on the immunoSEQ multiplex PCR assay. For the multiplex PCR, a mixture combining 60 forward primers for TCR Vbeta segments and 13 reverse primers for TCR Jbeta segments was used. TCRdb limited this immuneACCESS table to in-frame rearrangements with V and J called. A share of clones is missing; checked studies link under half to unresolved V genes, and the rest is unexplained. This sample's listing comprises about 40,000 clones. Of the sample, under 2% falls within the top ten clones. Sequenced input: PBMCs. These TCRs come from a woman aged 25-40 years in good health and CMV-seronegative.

The CDR3 protein is CASSFRTGTGNIYEQYF. The CDR3 nucleotides are TGTGCCAGCAGCTTTAGAACCGGGACAGGGAACATCTACGAGCAGTACTTC. This rearrangement joins TRBV7-9 to TRBJ2-7; 9 nucleotides agree with TRBD1. After removal of 3 bases from V and 3 bases from J, the junction contained 12 bases not matched to a gene. CDR3 length: 17 residues. The V gene's germline CDR1 is SEHNR and CDR2 FQNEAQ (reference sequence).

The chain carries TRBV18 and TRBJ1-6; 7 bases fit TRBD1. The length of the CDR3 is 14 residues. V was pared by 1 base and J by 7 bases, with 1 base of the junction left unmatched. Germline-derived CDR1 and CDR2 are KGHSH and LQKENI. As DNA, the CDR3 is TGTGCCAGCTCACCACAGGGGGCCAATTCACCCCTCCACTTT. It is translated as CASSPQGANSPLHF.